These 10 T cell receptor beta chains came from one sample sequenced in a study of long-term antiretroviral therapy in people with HIV. At survey level, the immunoSEQ assay was run in its v3.0 version. Generated by immunoSEQ multiplex PCR, the TCRdb table keeps only in-frame clones and is missing some. The table has 30,000 to 40,000 clones, about 70% seen once; the top ten hold around 3.7%. This material consisted of unsorted PBMCs, taken 3 years after starting antiretroviral therapy. The source is a man between 45 and 60 years old with HIV.

The chain uses TRBV4-3 and TRBJ1-4; the D is unclear. Deletions cut 6 bases from V and 2 bases from J, with 10 bases between. Germline CDR1 LGHNA, CDR2 YSLEER. The CDR3 has 14 amino acids. The CDR3 DNA is TGCGCCAGCAGTCTGACCTGGACTAATGAAAAACTGTTTTTT. As protein: CASSLTWTNEKLFF.

J is TRBJ2-7 and V is TRBV11-2; no firm D call. Trimming cost V 0 bases and J 6 bases, with 9 bases left between them. Germline-derived CDR1 and CDR2 are SGHAT and FQNNGV. The CDR3 length is 13 residues. The CDR3 DNA follows: TGTGCCAGCAGCTTAGAAGGCGGTCGCGAGCAGTACTTC. The encoded protein is CASSLEGGREQYF.

The rearrangement links TRBV7-2 to TRBJ1-1; D may be TRBD1 (5 bases). The CDR3 is 14 residues long. Germline lookup yields CDR1 SGHTA and CDR2 FQGNSA. V lost 6 bases and J lost 0, with 11 bases in between. DNA of the CDR3: TGTGCCAGCAGTTTGAACAGGATGAACACTGAAGCTTTCTTT. Translating it yields CASSLNRMNTEAFF.

This chain links TRBV5-1 with TRBJ2-5; TRBD1 matches at 8 bases. This CDR3 contains 13 residues. Per germline, CDR1 SGHRS and CDR2 YFSETQ. The V gene end was trimmed by 3 bases and the J gene end by 4 bases; junction bases not matched to a gene: 2. CDR3 loop: CASSSDRVETQYF. Here the CDR3 DNA reads TGCGCCAGCAGCTCGGACAGGGTAGAGACCCAGTACTTC.

In its sample, this clone was seen a few times. CDR3 in DNA: TGTGCCAGCAGTGCCCTCCAGAGGGGGATCTACGAGCAGTACTTC. Protein sequence: CASSALQRGIYEQYF. The V gene is TRBV6-5, the J gene TRBJ2-7; TRBD1 is a possible D gene (6 bases). This CDR3 has 15 amino acids. The V gene's germline CDR1 is MNHEY and CDR2 SVGAGI. V was clipped by 5 bases and J by 3 bases, with 17 bases between them.

The CDR3 DNA reads as TGCGCCAGCAGTGAGTCCGACAGTAATCAGCCCCAGCATTTT. Its translation: CASSESDSNQPQHF. This sequence joins TRBV10-2 and TRBJ1-5, with a possible D match to TRBD1 (5 bases). V was trimmed by 0 bases and J by 4 bases, leaving 7 bases between them. The germline V gene encodes CDR1 WSHSY and CDR2 SAAADI. There are 14 residues in the CDR3.

This clone was detected a few times. The V gene is TRBV9, the J gene TRBJ1-1; maybe TRBD1 (6 bases). V lost 4 bases, J lost 3 bases, and 13 bases lay in between. Germline V lookup: CDR1 SGDLS, CDR2 YYNGEE. This CDR3 is built from 14 residues. The CDR3 region has the DNA TGTGCCAGCAGCCCCCAACAGGGACACACTGAAGCTTTCTTT. Its translation is CASSPQQGHTEAFF.

The chain is built from TRBV18 and TRBJ2-1, with no clear D. The CDR3 has 12 residues. V was cut by 2 bases and J by 10 bases, with 9 bases left in between. Germline assignment: CDR1 KGHSH and CDR2 LQKENI. CDR3 bases: TGTGCCAGCTCACCATCCGACGCAGAGCAGTTCTTC. Protein sequence: CASSPSDAEQFF.

In its sample, this clone was seen a few times. This chain joins TRBV5-4 and TRBJ1-6; TRBD1 is a possible D gene (6 bases). The CDR3 runs to 13 residues. V was shortened by 4 bases and J by 7 bases, with 9 bases between the two germline ends. Per the germline V gene, CDR1 is SGHNT and CDR2 is YYREEE (reference sequence). The DNA for the CDR3 is TGTGCCAGCAGCCGCCAGGGGAATTCACCCCTCCACTTT. Its translation is CASSRQGNSPLHF.

The V call is TRBV28, the J call TRBJ2-7, with TRBD1 as a possible D gene (5 bases). The germline CDR1 and CDR2 sequences are MDHEN and SYDVKM. Trimming removed 5 bases at V and 6 bases at J, with 17 bases between. This CDR3 contains 14 residues. The chain's CDR3 is CASSPRQMSREQYF. The CDR3 DNA reads TGTGCCAGCAGTCCCCGACAGATGAGTCGCGAGCAGTACTTC.